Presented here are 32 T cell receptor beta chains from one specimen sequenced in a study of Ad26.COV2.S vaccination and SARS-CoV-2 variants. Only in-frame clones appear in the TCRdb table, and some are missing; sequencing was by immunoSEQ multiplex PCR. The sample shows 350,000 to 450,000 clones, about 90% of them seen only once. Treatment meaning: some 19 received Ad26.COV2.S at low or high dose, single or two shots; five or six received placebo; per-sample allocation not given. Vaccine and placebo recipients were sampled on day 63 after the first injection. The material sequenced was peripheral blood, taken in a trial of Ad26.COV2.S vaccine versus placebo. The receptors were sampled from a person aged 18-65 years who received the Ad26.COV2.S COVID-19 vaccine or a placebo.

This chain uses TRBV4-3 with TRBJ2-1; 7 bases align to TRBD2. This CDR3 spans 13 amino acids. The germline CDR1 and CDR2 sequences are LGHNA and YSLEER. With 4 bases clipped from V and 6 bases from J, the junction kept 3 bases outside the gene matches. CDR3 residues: CASSLGGGNEQFF. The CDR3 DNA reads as TGCGCCAGCAGCCTGGGGGGGGGCAATGAGCAGTTCTTC.

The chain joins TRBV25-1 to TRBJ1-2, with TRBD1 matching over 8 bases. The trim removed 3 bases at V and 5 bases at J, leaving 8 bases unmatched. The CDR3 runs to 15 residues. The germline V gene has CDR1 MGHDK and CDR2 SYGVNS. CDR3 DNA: TGTGCCAGCAGTGAGGCTCAGGGGGCTGGGTATGGCTACACCTTC. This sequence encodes CASSEAQGAGYGYTF.

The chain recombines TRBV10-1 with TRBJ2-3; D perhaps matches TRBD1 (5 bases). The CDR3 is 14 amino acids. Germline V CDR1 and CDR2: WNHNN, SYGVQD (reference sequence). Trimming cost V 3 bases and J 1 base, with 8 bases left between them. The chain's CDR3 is CASSEQAGTDTQYF. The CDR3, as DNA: TGCGCCAGCAGTGAACAGGCGGGCACAGATACGCAGTATTTT.

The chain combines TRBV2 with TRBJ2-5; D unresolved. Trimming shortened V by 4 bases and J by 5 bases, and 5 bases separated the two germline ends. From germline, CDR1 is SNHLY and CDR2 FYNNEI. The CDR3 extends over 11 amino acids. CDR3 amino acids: CASSVGETQYF. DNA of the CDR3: TGTGCCAGCAGTGTTGGGGAGACCCAGTACTTC.

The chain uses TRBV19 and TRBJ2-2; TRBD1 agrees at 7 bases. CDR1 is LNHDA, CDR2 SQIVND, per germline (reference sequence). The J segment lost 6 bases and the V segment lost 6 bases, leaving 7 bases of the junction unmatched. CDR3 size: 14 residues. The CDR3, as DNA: TGTGCCAGTAGCTCCTTTACAGGGGCCGGGGAGCTGTTTTTT. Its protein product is CASSSFTGAGELFF.

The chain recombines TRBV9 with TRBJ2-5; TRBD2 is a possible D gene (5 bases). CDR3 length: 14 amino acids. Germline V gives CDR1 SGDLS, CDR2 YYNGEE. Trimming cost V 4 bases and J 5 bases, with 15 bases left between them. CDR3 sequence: CASSSRDPGETQYF. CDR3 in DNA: TGTGCCAGCAGCTCCCGGGATCCGGGGGAGACCCAGTACTTC. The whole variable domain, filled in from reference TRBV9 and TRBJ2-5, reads DSGVTQTPKHLITATGQRVTLRCSPRSGDLSVYWYQQSLDQGLQFLIQYYNGEERAKGNILERFSAQQFPDLHSELNLSSLELGDSALYFCASSSRDPGETQYFGPGTRLLVL.

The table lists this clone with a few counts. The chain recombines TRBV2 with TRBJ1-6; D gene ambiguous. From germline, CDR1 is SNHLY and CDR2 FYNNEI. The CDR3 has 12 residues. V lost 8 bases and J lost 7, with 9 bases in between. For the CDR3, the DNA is TGTGCCAGCGAACGGATAAATTCACCCCTCCACTTT. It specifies CASERINSPLHF.

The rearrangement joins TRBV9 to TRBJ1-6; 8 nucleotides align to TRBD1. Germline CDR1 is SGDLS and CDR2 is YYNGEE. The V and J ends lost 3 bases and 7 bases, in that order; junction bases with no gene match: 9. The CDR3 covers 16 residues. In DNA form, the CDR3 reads TGTGCCAGCAGCGCCCGACCGACAGGGGTGAATTCACCCCTCCACTTT. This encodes CASSARPTGVNSPLHF.

The CDR3: CSVGGQGLFYGYTF. In nucleotides, the CDR3 is TGCAGCGTTGGGGGACAGGGCCTCTTCTATGGCTACACCTTC. The chain combines TRBV29-1 with TRBJ1-2; TRBD1 agrees at 9 bases. Looked up from germline, CDR1 is SQVTM and CDR2 is ANQGSEA. CDR3 length equals 14 residues. Germline trimming cut 4 bases from V and 4 bases from J; bases unmatched to any gene: 7. Full variable domain (remainder filled in from reference TRBV29-1 and TRBJ1-2): SAVISQKPSRDICQRGTSLTIQCQVDSQVTMMFWYRQQPGQSLTLIATANQGSEATYESGFVIDKFPISRPNLTFSTLTVSNMSPEDSSIYLCSVGGQGLFYGYTFGSGTRLTVV.

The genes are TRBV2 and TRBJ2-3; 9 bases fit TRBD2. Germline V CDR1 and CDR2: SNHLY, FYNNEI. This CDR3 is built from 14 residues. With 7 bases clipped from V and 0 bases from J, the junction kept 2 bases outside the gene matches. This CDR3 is CASKRGASTDTQYF. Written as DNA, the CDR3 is TGTGCCAGCAAGCGGGGGGCAAGCACAGATACGCAGTATTTT.

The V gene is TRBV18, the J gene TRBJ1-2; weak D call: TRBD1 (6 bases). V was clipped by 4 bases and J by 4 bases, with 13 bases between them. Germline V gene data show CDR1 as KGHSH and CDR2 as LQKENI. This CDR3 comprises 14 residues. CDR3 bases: TGTGCCAGCTCACTAGACGACAGGCCCTATGGCTACACCTTC. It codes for CASSLDDRPYGYTF.

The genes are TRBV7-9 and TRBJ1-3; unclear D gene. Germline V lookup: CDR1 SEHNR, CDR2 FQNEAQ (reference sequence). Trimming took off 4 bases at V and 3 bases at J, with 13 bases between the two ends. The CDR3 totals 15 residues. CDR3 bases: TGTGCCAGCAGCTCTGTAGGGATTAGTGGAAACACCATATATTTT. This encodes CASSSVGISGNTIYF.

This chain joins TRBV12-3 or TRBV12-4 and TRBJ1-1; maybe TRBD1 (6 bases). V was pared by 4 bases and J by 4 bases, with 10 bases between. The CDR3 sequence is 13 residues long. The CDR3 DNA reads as TGTGCCAGCAGTTACCTCAGGGGCACTGAAGCTTTCTTT. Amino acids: CASSYLRGTEAFF.

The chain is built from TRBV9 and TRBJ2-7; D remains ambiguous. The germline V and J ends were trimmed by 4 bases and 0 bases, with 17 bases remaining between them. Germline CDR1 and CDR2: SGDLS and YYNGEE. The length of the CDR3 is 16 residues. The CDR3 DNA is TGTGCCAGCAGCTTCAGTCGTGACACCGACTCCTACGAGCAGTACTTC. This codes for CASSFSRDTDSYEQYF.

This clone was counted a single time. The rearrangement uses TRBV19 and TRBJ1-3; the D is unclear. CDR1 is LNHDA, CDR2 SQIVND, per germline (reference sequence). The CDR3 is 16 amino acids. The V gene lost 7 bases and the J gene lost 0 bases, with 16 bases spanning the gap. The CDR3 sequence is CASTTWFGGSGNTIYF. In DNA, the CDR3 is TGTGCCAGTACCACCTGGTTCGGTGGCTCTGGAAACACCATATATTTT.

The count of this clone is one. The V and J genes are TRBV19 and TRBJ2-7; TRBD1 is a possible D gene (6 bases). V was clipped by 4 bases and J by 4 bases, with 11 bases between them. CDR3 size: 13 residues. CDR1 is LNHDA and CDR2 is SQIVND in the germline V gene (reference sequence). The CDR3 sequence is CASSSPGAYEQYF. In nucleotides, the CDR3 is TGTGCCAGTAGTAGTCCAGGGGCTTACGAGCAGTACTTC. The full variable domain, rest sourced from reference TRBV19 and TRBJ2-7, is DGGITQSPKYLFRKEGQNVTLSCEQNLNHDAMYWYRQDPGQGLRLIYYSQIVNDFQKGDIAEGYSVSREKKESFPLTVTSAQKNPTAFYLCASSSPGAYEQYFGPGTRLTVT.

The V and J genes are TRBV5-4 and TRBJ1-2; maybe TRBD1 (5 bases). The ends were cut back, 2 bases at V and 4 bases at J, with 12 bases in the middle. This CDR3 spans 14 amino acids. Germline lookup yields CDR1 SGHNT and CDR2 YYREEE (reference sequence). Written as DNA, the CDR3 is TGTGCCAGCAGCTTTGGGGCAGCCACCTATGGCTACACCTTC. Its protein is CASSFGAATYGYTF.

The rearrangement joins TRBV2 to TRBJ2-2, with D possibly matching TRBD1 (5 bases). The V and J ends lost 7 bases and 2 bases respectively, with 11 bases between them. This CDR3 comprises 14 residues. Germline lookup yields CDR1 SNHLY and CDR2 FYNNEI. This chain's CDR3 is CASIRQGNTGELFF. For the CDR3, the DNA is TGTGCCAGCATTAGGCAGGGAAACACCGGGGAGCTGTTTTTT.

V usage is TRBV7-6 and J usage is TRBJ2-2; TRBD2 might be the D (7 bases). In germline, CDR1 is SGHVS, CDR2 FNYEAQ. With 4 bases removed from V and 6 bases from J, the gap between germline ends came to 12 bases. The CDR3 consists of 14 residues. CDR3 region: CASSWGGPAGELFF. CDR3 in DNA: TGTGCCAGCAGCTGGGGGGGGCCGGCCGGGGAGCTGTTTTTT.

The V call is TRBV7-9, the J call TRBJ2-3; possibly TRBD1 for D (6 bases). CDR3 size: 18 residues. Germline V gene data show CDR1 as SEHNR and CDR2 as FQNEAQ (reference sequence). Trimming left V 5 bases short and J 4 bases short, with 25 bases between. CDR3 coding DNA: TGTGCCAGCAGCACCCCACTGTGGGACATACAAGGCGCAGATACGCAGTATTTT. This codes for CASSTPLWDIQGADTQYF.

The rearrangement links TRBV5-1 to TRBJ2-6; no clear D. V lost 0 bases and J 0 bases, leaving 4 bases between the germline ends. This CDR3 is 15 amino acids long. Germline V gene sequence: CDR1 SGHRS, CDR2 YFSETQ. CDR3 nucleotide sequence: TGCGCCAGCAGCTTGGTACTCTCTGGGGCCAACGTCCTGACTTTC. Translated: CASSLVLSGANVLTF.

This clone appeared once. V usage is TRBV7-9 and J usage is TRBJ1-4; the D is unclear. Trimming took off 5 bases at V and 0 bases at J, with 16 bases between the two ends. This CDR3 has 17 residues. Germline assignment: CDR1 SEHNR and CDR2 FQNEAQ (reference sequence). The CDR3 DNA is TGTGCCAGCAGCCGCACAAGGACGGGAGCAACTAATGAAAAACTGTTTTTT. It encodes CASSRTRTGATNEKLFF.

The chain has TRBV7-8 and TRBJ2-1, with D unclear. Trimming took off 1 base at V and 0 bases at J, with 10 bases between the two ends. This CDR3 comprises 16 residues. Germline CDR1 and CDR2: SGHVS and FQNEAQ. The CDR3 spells CASSLGVYSSYNEQFF. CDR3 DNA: TGTGCCAGCAGCTTAGGAGTATATAGCTCCTACAATGAGCAGTTCTTC.

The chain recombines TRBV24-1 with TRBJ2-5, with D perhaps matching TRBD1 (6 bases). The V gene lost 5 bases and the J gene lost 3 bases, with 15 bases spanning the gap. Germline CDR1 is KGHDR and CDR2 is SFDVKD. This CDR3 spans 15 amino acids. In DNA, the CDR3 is TGTGCCACCAGTGCCCCTTTCCGGGACAAAGAGACCCAGTACTTC. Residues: CATSAPFRDKETQYF.

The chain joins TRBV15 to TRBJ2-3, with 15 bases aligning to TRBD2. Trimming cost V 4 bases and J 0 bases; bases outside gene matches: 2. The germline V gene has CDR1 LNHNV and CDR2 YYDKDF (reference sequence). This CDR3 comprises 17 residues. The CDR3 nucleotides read TGTGCCACCAGCACTGGGACTAGCGGGGGGAGCACAGATACGCAGTATTTT. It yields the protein CATSTGTSGGSTDTQYF.

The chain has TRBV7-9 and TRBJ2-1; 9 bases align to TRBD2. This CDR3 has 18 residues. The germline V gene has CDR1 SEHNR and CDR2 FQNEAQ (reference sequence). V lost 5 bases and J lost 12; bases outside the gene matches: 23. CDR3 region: CASSPNPIASGGKRGQFF. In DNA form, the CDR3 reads TGTGCCAGCAGCCCCAACCCCATCGCAAGCGGGGGGAAACGTGGGCAGTTCTTC.

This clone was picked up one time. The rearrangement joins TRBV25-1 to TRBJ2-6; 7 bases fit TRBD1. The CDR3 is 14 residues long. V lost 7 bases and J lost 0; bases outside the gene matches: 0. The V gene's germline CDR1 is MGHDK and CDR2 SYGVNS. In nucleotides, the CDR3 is TGTGCCAGCACAGGGGGCTCTGGGGCCAACGTCCTGACTTTC. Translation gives CASTGGSGANVLTF.

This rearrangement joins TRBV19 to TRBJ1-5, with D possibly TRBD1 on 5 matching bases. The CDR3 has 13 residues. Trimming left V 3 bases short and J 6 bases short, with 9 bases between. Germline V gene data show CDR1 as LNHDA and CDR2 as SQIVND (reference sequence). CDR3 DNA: TGTGCCAGTAGTATTCCAGGGCCTCAGCCCCAGCATTTT. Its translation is CASSIPGPQPQHF.

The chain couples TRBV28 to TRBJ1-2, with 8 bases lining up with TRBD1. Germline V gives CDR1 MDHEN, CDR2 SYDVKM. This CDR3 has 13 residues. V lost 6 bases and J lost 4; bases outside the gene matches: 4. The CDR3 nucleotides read TGTGCCAGCAGCCCAGGGGGCGGCTATGGCTACACCTTC. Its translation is CASSPGGGYGYTF.

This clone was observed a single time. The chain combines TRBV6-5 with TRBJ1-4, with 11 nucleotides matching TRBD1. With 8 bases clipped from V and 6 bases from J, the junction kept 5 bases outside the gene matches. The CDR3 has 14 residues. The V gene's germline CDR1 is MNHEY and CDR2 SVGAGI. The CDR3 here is CASGRTGGDEKLFF. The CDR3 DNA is TGTGCCAGCGGAAGGACAGGGGGCGATGAAAAACTGTTTTTT.

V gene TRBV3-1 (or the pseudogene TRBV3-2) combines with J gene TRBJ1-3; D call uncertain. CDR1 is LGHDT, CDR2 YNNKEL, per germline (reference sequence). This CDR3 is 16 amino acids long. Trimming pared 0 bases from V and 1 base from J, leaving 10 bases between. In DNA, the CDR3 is TGTGCCAGCAGCCAAGAGGTCCTACGGTCTGGAAACACCATATATTTT. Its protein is CASSQEVLRSGNTIYF.

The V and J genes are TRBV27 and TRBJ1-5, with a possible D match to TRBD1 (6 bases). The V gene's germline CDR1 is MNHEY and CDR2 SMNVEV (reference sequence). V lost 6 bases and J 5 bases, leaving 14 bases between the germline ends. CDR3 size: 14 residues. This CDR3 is CASSLQGRYQPQHF. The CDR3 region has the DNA TGTGCCAGCAGCCTACAGGGTCGGTATCAGCCCCAGCATTTT.